This TCR beta chain was retrieved from a study of Ad26.COV2.S vaccination and SARS-CoV-2 variants. Looking at the study overall: The authors gave Ad26.COV2.S intramuscularly, either once or twice 56 days apart.

Trimming cost V 11 bases and J 7 bases, with 17 bases left between them. CDR1 MNHEY and CDR2 SVGAGI come from the germline V gene. The CDR3 is 13 residues long. TCRdb keeps only in-frame clones here, not all; method: immunoSEQ multiplex PCR. The table includes 350,000 to 500,000 clones, about nine tenths detected once. The treatment denotes: about 20 received Ad26.COV2.S at low or high dose, single or two shots; about 5 received placebo; per-sample allocation not given. Sample collection was performed on day 63 after the first vaccine or placebo injection. Points from the study as a whole: Participants given vaccine showed non-spike TCR breadth similar to that of placebo recipients. Relative to placebo recipients, vaccine recipients exhibited elevated spike-specific TCR breadth.

A word on this clone: Its antigen is not known.

The receptor comes from a person between 18 and 65 years old who received the Ad26.COV2.S COVID-19 vaccine or a placebo. The chain carries TRBV6-5 and TRBJ2-2; D is perhaps TRBD1 or TRBD2 (6 bases each). Source: peripheral blood, taken in a trial of Ad26.COV2.S vaccine versus placebo. The CDR3 loop is CASLRGRGGELFF. DNA of the CDR3: TGTGCCTCCCTCCGGGGGCGCGGCGGGGAGCTGTTTTTT.